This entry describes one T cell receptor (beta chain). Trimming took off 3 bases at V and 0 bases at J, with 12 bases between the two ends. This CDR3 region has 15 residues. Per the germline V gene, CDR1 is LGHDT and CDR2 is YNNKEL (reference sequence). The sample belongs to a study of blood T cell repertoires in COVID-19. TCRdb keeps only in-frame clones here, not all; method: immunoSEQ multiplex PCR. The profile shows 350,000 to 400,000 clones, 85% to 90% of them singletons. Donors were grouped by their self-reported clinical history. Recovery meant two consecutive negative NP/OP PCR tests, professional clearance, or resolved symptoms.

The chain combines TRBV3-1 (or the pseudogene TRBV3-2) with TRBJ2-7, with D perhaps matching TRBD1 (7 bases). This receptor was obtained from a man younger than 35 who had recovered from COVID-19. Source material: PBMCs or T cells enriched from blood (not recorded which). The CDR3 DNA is TGTGCCAGCAGCCAGGGGCAGGGGGGCTCCTACGAGCAGTACTTC. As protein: CASSQGQGGSYEQYF.